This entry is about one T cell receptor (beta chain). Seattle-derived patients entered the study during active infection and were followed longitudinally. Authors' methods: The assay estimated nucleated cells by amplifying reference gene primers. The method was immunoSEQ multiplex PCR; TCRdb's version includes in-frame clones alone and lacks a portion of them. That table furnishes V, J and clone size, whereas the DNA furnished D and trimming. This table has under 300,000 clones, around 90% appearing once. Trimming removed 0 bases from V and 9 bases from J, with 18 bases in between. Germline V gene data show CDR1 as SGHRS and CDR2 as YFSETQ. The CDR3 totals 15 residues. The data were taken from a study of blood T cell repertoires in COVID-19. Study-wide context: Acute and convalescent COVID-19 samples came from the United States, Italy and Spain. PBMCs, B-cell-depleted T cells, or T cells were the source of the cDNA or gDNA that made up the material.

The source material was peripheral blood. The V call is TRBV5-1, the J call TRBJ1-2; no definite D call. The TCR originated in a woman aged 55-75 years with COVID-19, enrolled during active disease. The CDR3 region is CASSLAYPLRSSYTF. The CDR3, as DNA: TGCGCCAGCAGCTTGGCCTATCCACTGAGGAGTAGCTACACCTTC.